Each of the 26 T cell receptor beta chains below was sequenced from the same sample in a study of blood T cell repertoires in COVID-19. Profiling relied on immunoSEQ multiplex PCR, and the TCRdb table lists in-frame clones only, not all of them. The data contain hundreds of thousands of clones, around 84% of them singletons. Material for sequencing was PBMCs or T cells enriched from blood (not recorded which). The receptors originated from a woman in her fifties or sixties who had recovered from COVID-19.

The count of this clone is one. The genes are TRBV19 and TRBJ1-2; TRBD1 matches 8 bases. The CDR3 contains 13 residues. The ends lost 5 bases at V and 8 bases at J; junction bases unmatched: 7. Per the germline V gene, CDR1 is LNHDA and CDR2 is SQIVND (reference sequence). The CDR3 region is CASSPDRVWGYTF. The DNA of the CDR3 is TGTGCCAGTAGTCCGGACAGGGTGTGGGGCTACACCTTC.

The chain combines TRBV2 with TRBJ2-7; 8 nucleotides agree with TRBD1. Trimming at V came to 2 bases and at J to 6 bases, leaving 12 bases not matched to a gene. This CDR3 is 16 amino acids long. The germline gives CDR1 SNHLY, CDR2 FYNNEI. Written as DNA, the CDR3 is TGTGCCAGCAGTGAAACCATCGGGAGACAGGGGAGCGAGCAGTACTTC. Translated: CASSETIGRQGSEQYF.

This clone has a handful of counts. The CDR3 region is CASAFRVDSPLHF. CDR3 nucleotide sequence: TGTGCCAGCGCGTTTCGGGTTGATTCACCCCTCCACTTT. J is TRBJ1-6 and V is TRBV6-5; D gene ambiguous. The germline V gene has CDR1 MNHEY and CDR2 SVGAGI. This CDR3 region has 13 residues. The V gene lost 8 bases and the J gene lost 8 bases, with 13 bases spanning the gap.

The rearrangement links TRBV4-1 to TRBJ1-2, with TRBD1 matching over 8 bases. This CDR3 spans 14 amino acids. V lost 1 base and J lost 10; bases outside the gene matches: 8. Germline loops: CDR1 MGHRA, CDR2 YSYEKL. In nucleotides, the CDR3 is TGCGCCAGCAGCCAAGGTCCCAGGGGGCCTTACTACACCTTC. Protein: CASSQGPRGPYYTF.

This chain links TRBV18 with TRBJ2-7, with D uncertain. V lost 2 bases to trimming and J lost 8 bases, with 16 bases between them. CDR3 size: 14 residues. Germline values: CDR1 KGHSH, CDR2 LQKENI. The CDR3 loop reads CASSPGTATLQQYF. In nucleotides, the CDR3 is TGTGCCAGCTCACCAGGAACAGCCACCTTACAGCAGTACTTC.

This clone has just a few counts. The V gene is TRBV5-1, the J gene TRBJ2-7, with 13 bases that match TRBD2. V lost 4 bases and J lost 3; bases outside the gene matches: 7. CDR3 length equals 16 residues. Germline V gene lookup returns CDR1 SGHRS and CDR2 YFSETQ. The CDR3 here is CASSGTSGGAGYEQYF. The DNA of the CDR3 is TGCGCCAGCAGCGGAACTAGCGGGGGGGCCGGCTACGAGCAGTACTTC.

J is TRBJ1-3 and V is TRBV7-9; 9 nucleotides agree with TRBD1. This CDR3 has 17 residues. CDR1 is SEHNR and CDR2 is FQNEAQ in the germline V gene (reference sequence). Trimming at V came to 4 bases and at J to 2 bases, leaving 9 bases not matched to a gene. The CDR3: CASSSPGTGLAGNTIYF. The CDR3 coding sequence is TGTGCCAGCAGCTCCCCCGGGACAGGGTTAGCTGGAAACACCATATATTTT.

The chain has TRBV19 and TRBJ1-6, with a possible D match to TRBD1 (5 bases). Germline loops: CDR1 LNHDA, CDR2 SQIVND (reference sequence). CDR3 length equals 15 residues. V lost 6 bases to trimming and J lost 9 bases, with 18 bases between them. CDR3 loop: CASSLTGEEGSPLHF. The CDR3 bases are TGTGCCAGTAGCCTGACGGGGGAAGAAGGTTCACCCCTCCACTTT.

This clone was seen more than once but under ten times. DNA of the CDR3: TGTGCCAGCAGTTCCGGACCAGGGGGTGGCTACACCTTC. Its translation: CASSSGPGGGYTF. The chain recombines TRBV12-3 or TRBV12-4 with TRBJ1-2, with TRBD1 matching 7 bases. The length of the CDR3 is 13 residues. V lost 4 bases, J lost 7 bases, and 6 bases stayed unmatched.

CDR3 region: CASSFWGGSSYEQYF. DNA for the CDR3: TGTGCCAGCAGCTTCTGGGGGGGGAGCTCCTACGAGCAGTACTTC. This sequence joins TRBV7-8 and TRBJ2-7; 7 bases fit TRBD2. Germline assignment: CDR1 SGHVS and CDR2 FQNEAQ. The CDR3 has 15 residues. V lost 3 bases to trimming and J lost 0 bases; unmatched junction nucleotides: 5. Variable domain in full (rest from reference TRBV7-8 and TRBJ2-7): GAGVSQSPRYKVAKRGQDVALRCDPISGHVSLFWYQQALGQGPEFLTYFQNEAQLDKSGLPSDRFFAERPEGSVSTLKIQRTQQEDSAVYLCASSFWGGSSYEQYFGPGTRLTVT.

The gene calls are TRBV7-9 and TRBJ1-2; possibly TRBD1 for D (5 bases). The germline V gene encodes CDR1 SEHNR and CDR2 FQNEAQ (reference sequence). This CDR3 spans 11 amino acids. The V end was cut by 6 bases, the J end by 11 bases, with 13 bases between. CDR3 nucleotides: TGTGCCAGCAGACTGGCGGGGGGGTACACCTTC. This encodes CASRLAGGYTF.

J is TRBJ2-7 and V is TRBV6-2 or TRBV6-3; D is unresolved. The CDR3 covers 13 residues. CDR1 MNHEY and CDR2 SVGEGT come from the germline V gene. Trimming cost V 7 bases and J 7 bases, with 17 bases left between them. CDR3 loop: CASIPTPVGEQYF. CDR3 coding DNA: TGTGCCAGCATCCCCACTCCAGTCGGGGAGCAGTACTTC.

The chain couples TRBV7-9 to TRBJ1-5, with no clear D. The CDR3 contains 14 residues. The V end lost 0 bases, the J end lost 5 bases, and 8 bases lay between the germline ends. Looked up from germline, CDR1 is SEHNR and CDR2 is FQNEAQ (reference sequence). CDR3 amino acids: CASSLASSDQPQHF. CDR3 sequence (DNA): TGTGCCAGCAGCTTAGCATCGTCGGATCAGCCCCAGCATTTT.

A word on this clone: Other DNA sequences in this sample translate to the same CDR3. CDR3 residues: CASSLAVSTDTQYF. CDR3 coding DNA: TGTGCCAGCAGCTTGGCAGTCAGCACAGATACGCAGTATTTT. The chain is built from TRBV5-4 and TRBJ2-3; D not resolved. V shed 0 bases and J shed 0 bases, with 5 bases lying between them. Germline assignment: CDR1 SGHNT and CDR2 YYREEE (reference sequence). CDR3 size: 14 residues.

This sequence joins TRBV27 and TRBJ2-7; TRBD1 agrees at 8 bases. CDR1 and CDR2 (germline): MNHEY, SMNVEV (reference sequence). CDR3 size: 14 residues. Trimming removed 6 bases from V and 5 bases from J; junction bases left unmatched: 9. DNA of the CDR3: TGTGCCAGCAGGCCGGGACAGGTTTCTGACGAGCAGTACTTC. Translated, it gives CASRPGQVSDEQYF.

Written as DNA, the CDR3 is TGCGCCAGCAGTGATCTGTCAGATACGCAGTATTTT. This gives the protein CASSDLSDTQYF. The chain employs TRBV10-2 and TRBJ2-3; D not resolved. Germline loops: CDR1 WSHSY, CDR2 SAAADI. Trimming pared 3 bases from V and 4 bases from J, leaving 5 bases between. CDR3 length: 12 amino acids.

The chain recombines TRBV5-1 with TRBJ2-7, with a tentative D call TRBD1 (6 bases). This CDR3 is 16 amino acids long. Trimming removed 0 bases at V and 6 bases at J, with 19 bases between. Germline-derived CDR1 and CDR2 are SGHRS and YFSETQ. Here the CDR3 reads CASSLARDNTHLEQYF. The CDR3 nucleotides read TGCGCCAGCAGCTTGGCCCGGGACAACACCCATCTCGAGCAGTACTTC.

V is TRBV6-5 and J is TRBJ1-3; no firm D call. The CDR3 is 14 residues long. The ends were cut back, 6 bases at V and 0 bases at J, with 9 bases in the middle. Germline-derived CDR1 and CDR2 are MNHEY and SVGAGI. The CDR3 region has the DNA TGTGCCAGCAGGGCACAGACCTCTGGAAACACCATATATTTT. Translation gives CASRAQTSGNTIYF.

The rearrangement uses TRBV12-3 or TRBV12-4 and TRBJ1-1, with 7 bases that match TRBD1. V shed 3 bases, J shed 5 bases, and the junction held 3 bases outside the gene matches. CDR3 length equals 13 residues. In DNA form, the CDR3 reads TGTGCCAGCAGTTTTGGACAGGCAACTGAAGCTTTCTTT. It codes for CASSFGQATEAFF.

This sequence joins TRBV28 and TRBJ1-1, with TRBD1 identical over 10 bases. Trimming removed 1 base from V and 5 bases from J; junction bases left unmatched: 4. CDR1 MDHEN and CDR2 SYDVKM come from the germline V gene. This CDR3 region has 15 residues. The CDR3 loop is CASSLYGTGVTEAFF. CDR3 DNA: TGTGCCAGCAGTTTATACGGGACAGGGGTGACTGAAGCTTTCTTT.

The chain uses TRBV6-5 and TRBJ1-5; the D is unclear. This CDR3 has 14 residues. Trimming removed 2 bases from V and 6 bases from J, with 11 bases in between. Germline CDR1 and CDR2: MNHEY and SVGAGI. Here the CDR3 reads CASSYVIGSQPQHF. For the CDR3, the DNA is TGTGCCAGCAGTTACGTTATCGGGAGTCAGCCCCAGCATTTT.

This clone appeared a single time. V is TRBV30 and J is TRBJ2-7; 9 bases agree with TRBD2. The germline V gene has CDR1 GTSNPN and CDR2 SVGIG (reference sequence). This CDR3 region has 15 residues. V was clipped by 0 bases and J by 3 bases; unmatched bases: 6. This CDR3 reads CAWSVMTSGYYEQYF. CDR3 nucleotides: TGTGCCTGGAGTGTAATGACTAGCGGATACTACGAGCAGTACTTC.

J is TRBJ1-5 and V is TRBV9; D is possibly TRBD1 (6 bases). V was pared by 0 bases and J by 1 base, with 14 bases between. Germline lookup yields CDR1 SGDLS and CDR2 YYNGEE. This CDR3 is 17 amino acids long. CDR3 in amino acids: CASSVVGGTQSNQPQHF. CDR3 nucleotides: TGTGCCAGCAGCGTAGTAGGGGGAACGCAGAGCAATCAGCCCCAGCATTTT.

CDR3 sequence (DNA): TGTGCCAGCAGTGTTTTCCCAGCGGGGGGGCTTGAGCAGTTCTTC. This gives the protein CASSVFPAGGLEQFF. The chain is built from TRBV6-4 and TRBJ2-1, with TRBD2 identical over 10 bases. V lost 4 bases and J lost 9; bases outside the gene matches: 9. The CDR3 loop spans 15 amino acids. The germline V gene has CDR1 MRHNA and CDR2 SNTAGT.

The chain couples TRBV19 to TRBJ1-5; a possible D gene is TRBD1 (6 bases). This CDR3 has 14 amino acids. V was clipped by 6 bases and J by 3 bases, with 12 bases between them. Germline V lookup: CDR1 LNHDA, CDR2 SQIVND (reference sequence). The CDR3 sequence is CASSAQGYNQPQHF. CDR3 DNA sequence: TGTGCCAGTAGCGCTCAGGGGTACAATCAGCCCCAGCATTTT.

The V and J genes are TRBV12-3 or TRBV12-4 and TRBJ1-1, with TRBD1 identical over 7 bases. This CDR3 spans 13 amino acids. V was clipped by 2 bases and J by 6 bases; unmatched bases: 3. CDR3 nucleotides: TGTGCCAGCAGTTTACAGGGGGTGTCTGAAGCTTTCTTT. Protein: CASSLQGVSEAFF.